The 5 T cell receptor beta chains below all came from one sample that was sequenced in a study of blood T cell repertoires in COVID-19. Assay used: immunoSEQ multiplex PCR; TCRdb lists only in-frame clones, some missing. The sample has roughly 150,000 clones; roughly 84% are singletons. The material sequenced was peripheral blood. All receptors come from a woman aged 45-65 years with acute or convalescent COVID-19.

The chain recombines TRBV19 with TRBJ1-2; the match to TRBD1 covers 8 bases. The CDR3 spans 16 residues. After removal of 6 bases from V and 4 bases from J, the junction contained 13 bases not matched to a gene. Germline values: CDR1 LNHDA, CDR2 SQIVND (reference sequence). For the CDR3, the DNA is TGTGCCAGTAGGTCTACGGGCAGGGGGCGAATCTATGGCTACACCTTC. This gives the protein CASRSTGRGRIYGYTF.

The chain employs TRBV7-2 and TRBJ1-1, with 7 bases matching TRBD1. J lost 0 bases, V lost 5 bases, and 6 bases had no gene match. Germline V lookup: CDR1 SGHTA, CDR2 FQGNSA. The CDR3 runs to 15 residues. CDR3 DNA: TGTGCCAGCAGCCCCTGGGACAGCATGAACACTGAAGCTTTCTTT. It yields the protein CASSPWDSMNTEAFF.

The chain employs TRBV6-6 and TRBJ2-1; 7 bases map to TRBD2. V lost 9 bases, J lost 4 bases, and 9 bases stayed unmatched. The CDR3 length is 14 residues. Germline V CDR1 and CDR2: MNHNY, SVGAGI (reference sequence). The CDR3 coding sequence is TGTGCCAGTTCAACGAGGGGACTATACAATGAGCAGTTCTTC. Protein: CASSTRGLYNEQFF.

The V call is TRBV5-1, the J call TRBJ2-5; perhaps TRBD2 as D (5 bases). Per germline, CDR1 SGHRS and CDR2 YFSETQ. The CDR3 spans 15 residues. The V end was cut by 4 bases, the J end by 1 base, with 14 bases between. The CDR3 spells CASSDSRGSQETQYF. As DNA, the CDR3 is TGCGCCAGCAGCGACTCCCGGGGATCCCAAGAGACCCAGTACTTC. Complete variable domain (other parts from reference TRBV5-1 and TRBJ2-5): KAGVTQTPRYLIKTRGQQVTLSCSPISGHRSVSWYQQTPGQGLQFLFEYFSETQRNKGNFPGRFSGRQFSNSRSEMNVSTLELGDSALYLCASSDSRGSQETQYFGPGTRLLVL.

This clone was counted once. The V and J genes are TRBV15 and TRBJ2-3; a possible D gene is TRBD1 (5 bases). This CDR3 has 14 residues. Germline CDR1 LNHNV, CDR2 YYDKDF (reference sequence). V lost 6 bases and J lost 4, with 14 bases in between. The CDR3 DNA is TGTGCCACCAGTATCCGGCAGGGTTCAGATACGCAGTATTTT. Translation: CATSIRQGSDTQYF.